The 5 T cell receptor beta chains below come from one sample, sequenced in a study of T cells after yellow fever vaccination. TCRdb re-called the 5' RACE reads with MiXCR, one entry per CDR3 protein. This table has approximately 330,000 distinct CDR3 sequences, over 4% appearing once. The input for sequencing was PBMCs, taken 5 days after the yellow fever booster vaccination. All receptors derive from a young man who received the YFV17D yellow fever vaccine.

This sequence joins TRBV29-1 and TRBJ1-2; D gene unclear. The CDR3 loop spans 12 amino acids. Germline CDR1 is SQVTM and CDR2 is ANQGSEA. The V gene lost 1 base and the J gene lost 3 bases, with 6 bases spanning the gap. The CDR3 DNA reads TGCAGCGTTGAAGCCAGATACTATGGCTACACCTTC. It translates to CSVEARYYGYTF.

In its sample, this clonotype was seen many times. This CDR3 reads CSADNLSGANVLTF. CDR3 sequence (DNA): TGCAGTGCCGACAACCTTTCTGGGGCCAACGTCCTGACTTTC. The chain links TRBV20-1 to TRBJ2-6; D is uncertain. The CDR3 consists of 14 residues. Trimming cost V 6 bases and J 1 base, with 10 bases left between them. Per germline, CDR1 DFQATT and CDR2 SNEGSKA (reference sequence).

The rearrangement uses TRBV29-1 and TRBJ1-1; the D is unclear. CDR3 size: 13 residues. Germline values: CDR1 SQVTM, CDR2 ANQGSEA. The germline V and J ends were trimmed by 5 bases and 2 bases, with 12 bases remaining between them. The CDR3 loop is CSVRREVNTEAFF. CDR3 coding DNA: TGCAGCGTTCGGAGGGAGGTAAACACTGAAGCTTTCTTT.

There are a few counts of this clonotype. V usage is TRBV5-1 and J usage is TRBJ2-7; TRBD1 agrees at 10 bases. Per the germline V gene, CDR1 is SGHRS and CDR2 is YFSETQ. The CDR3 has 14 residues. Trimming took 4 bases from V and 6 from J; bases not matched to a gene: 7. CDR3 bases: TGCGCCAGCAGCGAGGGACAGGGGAGCGGCGAGCAGTACTTC. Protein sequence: CASSEGQGSGEQYF. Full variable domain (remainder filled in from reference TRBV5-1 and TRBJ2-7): KAGVTQTPRYLIKTRGQQVTLSCSPISGHRSVSWYQQTPGQGLQFLFEYFSETQRNKGNFPGRFSGRQFSNSRSEMNVSTLELGDSALYLCASSEGQGSGEQYFGPGTRLTVT.

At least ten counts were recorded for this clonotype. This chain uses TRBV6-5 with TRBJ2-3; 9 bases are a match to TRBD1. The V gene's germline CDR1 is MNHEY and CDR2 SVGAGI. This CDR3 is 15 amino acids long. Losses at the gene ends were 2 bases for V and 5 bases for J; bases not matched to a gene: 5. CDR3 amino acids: CASSYPGTGIDTQYF. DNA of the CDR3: TGTGCCAGCAGTTACCCCGGGACAGGGATAGATACGCAGTATTTT.